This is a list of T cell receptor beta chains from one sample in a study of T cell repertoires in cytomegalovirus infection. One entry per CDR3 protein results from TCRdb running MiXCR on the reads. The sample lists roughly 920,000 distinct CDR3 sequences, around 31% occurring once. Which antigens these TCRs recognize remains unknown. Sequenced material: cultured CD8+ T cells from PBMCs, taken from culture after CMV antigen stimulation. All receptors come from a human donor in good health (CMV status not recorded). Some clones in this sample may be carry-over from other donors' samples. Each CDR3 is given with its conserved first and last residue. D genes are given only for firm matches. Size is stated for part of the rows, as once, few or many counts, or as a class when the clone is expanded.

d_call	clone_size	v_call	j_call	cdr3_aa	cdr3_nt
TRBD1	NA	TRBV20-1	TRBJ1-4	CSARDSLGRGYEKLFF	TGCAGTGCTAGAGATTCTCTGGGCAGGGGGTATGAAAAACTGTTTTTT
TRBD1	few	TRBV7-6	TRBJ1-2	CASSLELDRNLYGYTF	TGTGCCAGCAGCTTAGAGCTGGACAGGAACCTCTATGGCTACACCTTC
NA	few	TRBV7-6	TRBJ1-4	CASSSRGRPNEKLFF	TGTGCCAGCAGCTCACGGGGAAGACCTAATGAAAAACTGTTTTTT
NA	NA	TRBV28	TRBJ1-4	CASSLTSDGEDEKLFF	TGTGCCAGCAGTTTGACCTCGGACGGAGAAGATGAAAAACTGTTTTTT
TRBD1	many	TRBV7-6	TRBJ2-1	CASSPRQGLYNEQFF	TGTGCCAGCAGCCCTAGACAGGGGTTGTACAATGAGCAGTTCTTC
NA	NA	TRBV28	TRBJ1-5	CASSPSISSNQPQHF	TGTGCCAGCAGTCCATCCATTAGCAGCAATCAGCCCCAGCATTTT
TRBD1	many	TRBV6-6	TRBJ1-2	CASSYPTGLPNYGYTF	TGTGCCAGCAGTTACCCGACAGGGCTTCCTAACTATGGCTACACCTTC
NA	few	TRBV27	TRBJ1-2	CASSTIRDNYGYTF	TGTGCCAGCAGCACAATTCGGGATAACTATGGCTACACCTTC
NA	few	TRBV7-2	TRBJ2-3	CASSPGGAPTDTQYF	TGTGCCAGCAGCCCAGGGGGGGCGCCGACAGATACGCAGTATTTT
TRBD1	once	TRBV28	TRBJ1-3	CASRGQGTRSGNTIYF	TGTGCCAGCAGGGGACAGGGCACCCGTTCTGGAAACACCATATATTTT
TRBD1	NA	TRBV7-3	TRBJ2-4	CASSPSTGNIQYF	TGTGCCAGCAGCCCCTCGACAGGGAACATTCAGTACTTC
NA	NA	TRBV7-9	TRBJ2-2	CASAGNPLAGGPRPPVDAGELFF	TGTGCCAGCGCCGGTAACCCTCTGGCGGGCGGCCCCCGGCCCCCCGTGGACGCCGGGGAGCTGTTTTTT
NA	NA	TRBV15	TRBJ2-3	CATSRERYGTDTQYF	TGCGCCACCAGCAGAGAGAGATACGGCACAGATACGCAGTATTTT
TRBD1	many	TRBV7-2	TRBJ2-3	CASSLGQGVGTDTQYF	TGTGCCAGCAGCTTAGGACAGGGGGTAGGAACAGATACGCAGTATTTT
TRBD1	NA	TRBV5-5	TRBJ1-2	CASSPLGQGRVGYGYTF	TGTGCCAGCAGCCCGCTCGGACAGGGAAGAGTTGGCTATGGCTACACCTTC
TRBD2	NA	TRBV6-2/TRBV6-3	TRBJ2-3	CASSNLAGGPTDTQYF	TGTGCCAGCAGTAACCTAGCGGGGGGTCCCACAGATACGCAGTATTTT
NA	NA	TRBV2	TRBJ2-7	CASRGLGVYEQYF	TGTGCCAGCAGAGGGCTCGGGGTTTACGAGCAGTACTTC
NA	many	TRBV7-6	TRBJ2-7	CASSLEGGNQYEQYF	TGTGCCAGCAGCTTAGAAGGGGGGAACCAATACGAGCAGTACTTC
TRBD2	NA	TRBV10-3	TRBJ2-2	CAINPGGSEALANTGELFF	TGTGCCATCAACCCGGGGGGTAGTGAGGCACTGGCGAACACCGGGGAGCTGTTTTTT
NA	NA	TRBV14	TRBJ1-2	CASSHSDLYGYTF	TGTGCCAGCAGCCACAGTGATCTCTATGGCTACACCTTC
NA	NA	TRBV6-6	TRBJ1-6	CASSYRFMSSYNSPLHF	TGTGCCAGCAGTTACAGGTTCATGAGCTCCTATAATTCACCCCTCCACTTT
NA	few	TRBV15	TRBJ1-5	CATSRDRGGQPQHF	TGTGCCACCAGCAGAGATAGGGGCGGTCAGCCCCAGCATTTT
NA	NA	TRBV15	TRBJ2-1	CATSTREGAYNEQFF	TGTGCCACCAGCACTCGGGAGGGGGCTTACAATGAGCAGTTCTTC
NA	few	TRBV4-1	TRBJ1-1	CASSQDSGWEAFF	TGCGCCAGCAGCCAAGATTCGGGGTGGGAAGCTTTCTTT
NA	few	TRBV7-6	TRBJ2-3	CASSPGVFTDTQYF	TGTGCCAGCAGCCCAGGGGTCTTCACAGATACGCAGTATTTT
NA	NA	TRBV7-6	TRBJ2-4	CASSLRDLAKNIQYF	TGTGCCAGCAGCTTGAGGGACTTAGCCAAAAACATTCAGTACTTC
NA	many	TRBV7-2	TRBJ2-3	CASSLALYLGGGNTQYF	TGTGCCAGCAGCTTGGCTTTATATTTGGGAGGGGGAAATACGCAGTATTTT
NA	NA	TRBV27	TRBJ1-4	CASSYSCGEKLFF	TGTGCCAGCAGCTACTCGTGTGGGGAAAAACTGTTTTTT
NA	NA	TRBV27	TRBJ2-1	CASSLGPYEQFF	TGTGCCAGCAGTTTGGGCCCCTATGAGCAGTTCTTC
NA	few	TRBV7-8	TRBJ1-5	CASSLPGEEPQHF	TGTGCCAGCAGCTTACCTGGAGAGGAGCCCCAGCATTTT
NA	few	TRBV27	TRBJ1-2	CASSGGGYYGYTF	TGTGCCAGCAGTGGTGGGGGGTACTATGGCTACACCTTC
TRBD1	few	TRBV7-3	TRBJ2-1	CASSFPPEGRGHNEQFF	TGTGCCAGCAGCTTTCCCCCCGAGGGCAGGGGGCATAATGAGCAGTTCTTC
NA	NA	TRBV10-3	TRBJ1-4	CAISESRRDNEKLFF	TGTGCCATCAGTGAGTCGAGGCGGGATAATGAAAAACTGTTTTTT
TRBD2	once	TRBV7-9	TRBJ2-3	CASSSGLAGEETDTQYF	TGTGCCAGCAGCTCGGGACTAGCGGGGGAAGAGACAGATACGCAGTATTTT
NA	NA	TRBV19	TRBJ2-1	CASSNDLAGNEQFF	TGTGCCAGTAGTAATGACCTAGCCGGGAATGAGCAGTTCTTC
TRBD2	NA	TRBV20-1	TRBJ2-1	CSARAGGSYNEQFF	TGCAGTGCTAGAGCGGGGGGTTCCTACAATGAGCAGTTCTTC
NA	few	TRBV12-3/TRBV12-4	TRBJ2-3	CASTPPGGLTDTQYF	TGTGCCAGCACCCCCCCCGGGGGCCTCACAGATACGCAGTATTTT
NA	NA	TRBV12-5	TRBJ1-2	CASAPDKNYGYTF	TGTGCTAGTGCCCCGGACAAGAACTATGGCTACACCTTC
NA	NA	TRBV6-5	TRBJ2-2	CASPSGTGELFF	TGTGCCAGCCCGTCGGGCACCGGGGAGCTGTTTTTT
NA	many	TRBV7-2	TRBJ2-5	CASSLSGRGETQYF	TGTGCCAGCAGTCTTAGCGGCAGGGGCGAGACCCAGTACTTC
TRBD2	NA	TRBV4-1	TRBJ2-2	CASSLRIPSGGAGGELFF	TGCGCCAGCAGCCTCCGGATCCCTAGCGGGGGGGCTGGCGGGGAGCTGTTTTTT
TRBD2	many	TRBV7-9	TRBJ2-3	CASSLWEGPDTQYF	TGTGCCAGCAGCTTATGGGAGGGGCCAGATACGCAGTATTTT
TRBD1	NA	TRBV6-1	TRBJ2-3	CASSAKGAVDTQYF	TGTGCCAGCAGTGCAAAGGGGGCGGTTGATACGCAGTATTTT
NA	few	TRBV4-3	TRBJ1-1	CASSQDRNRHTEAFF	TGCGCCAGCAGCCAAGATCGGAACAGGCACACTGAAGCTTTCTTT
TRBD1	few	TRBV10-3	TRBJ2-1	CAISERDRGSGSYNEQFF	TGTGCCATCAGTGAACGGGACAGGGGTTCGGGCTCCTACAATGAGCAGTTCTTC
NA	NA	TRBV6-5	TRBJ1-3	CASSYGPGRVSSGNTIYF	TGTGCCAGCAGTTACGGGCCAGGGAGGGTCAGCTCTGGAAACACCATATATTTT
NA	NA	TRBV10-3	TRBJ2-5	CAISDQPSYQETQYF	TGTGCCATCTCCGACCAGCCCTCCTACCAAGAGACCCAGTACTTC
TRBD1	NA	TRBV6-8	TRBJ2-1	CASRLGQGIDEQFF	TGTGCCAGCCGCTTGGGACAGGGGATCGATGAGCAGTTCTTC